The rows below give T cell receptor beta chains drawn from one sample of a study of cytomegalovirus exposure and HLA in healthy donors. Sequenced by immunoSEQ multiplex PCR; TCRdb stores in-frame clones only, minus some. Of 150,000 to 200,000 clones in the sample, 73% were seen once. The sample consisted of PBMCs. The receptors were sampled from a woman aged 18-29 years in good health and CMV-seropositive. The CDR3 runs from the conserved cysteine through the conserved F or W. The order of the fields is clone size, J gene, D gene, V gene, CDR3 DNA, CDR3 protein. The D gene is left open where the match is weak. Size tells how often a clone was seen (once, few, many) or the class of an expanded clone, and some rows leave it out.

clone_size: NA
j_call: TRBJ2-7
d_call: TRBD1
v_call: TRBV5-8
cdr3_nt: TGTGCCAGCAGCTTGGGAGGGACAGGGCTCTCCTACGAGCAGTACTTC
cdr3_aa: CASSLGGTGLSYEQYF

clone_size: NA
j_call: TRBJ1-1
d_call: NA
v_call: TRBV19
cdr3_nt: TGTGCCAGTAGTATCCGGCAGGGGTACACTGAAGCTTTCTTT
cdr3_aa: CASSIRQGYTEAFF

clone_size: NA
j_call: TRBJ1-1
d_call: NA
v_call: TRBV7-2
cdr3_nt: TGTGCCAGCAGCTCACAGGGATATGGCACTGAAGCTTTCTTT
cdr3_aa: CASSSQGYGTEAFF

clone_size: NA
j_call: TRBJ1-3
d_call: TRBD1
v_call: TRBV2
cdr3_nt: TGTGCCAGCCTCCGGGACAGTGGAAACACCATATATTTT
cdr3_aa: CASLRDSGNTIYF

clone_size: NA
j_call: TRBJ2-3
d_call: NA
v_call: TRBV18
cdr3_nt: TGTGCCAGCTCAGCGACAGCTCACACAGATACGCAGTATTTT
cdr3_aa: CASSATAHTDTQYF

clone_size: NA
j_call: TRBJ1-2
d_call: NA
v_call: TRBV9
cdr3_nt: TGTGCCAGCAGCGTAGCGGCAGCGCCTAACTATGGCTACACCTTC
cdr3_aa: CASSVAAAPNYGYTF

clone_size: NA
j_call: TRBJ2-1
d_call: TRBD1
v_call: TRBV5-4
cdr3_nt: TGTGCCAGCAGACCGACAGGGGGCGTCCACAATGAGCAGTTCTTC
cdr3_aa: CASRPTGGVHNEQFF

clone_size: NA
j_call: TRBJ1-6
d_call: NA
v_call: TRBV14
cdr3_nt: TGTGCCAGCAGCCAAGGACTCGGCGGATCCTCCTATAATTCACCCCTCCACTTT
cdr3_aa: CASSQGLGGSSYNSPLHF

clone_size: NA
j_call: TRBJ2-5
d_call: TRBD2
v_call: TRBV5-4
cdr3_nt: TGTGCCAGCAGCTTGGTATCGGGACTAGCTACAGAGACCCAGTACTTC
cdr3_aa: CASSLVSGLATETQYF

clone_size: NA
j_call: TRBJ1-1
d_call: NA
v_call: TRBV30
cdr3_nt: TGTGCCTGGAGTGTACTATGGAACACTGAAGCTTTCTTT
cdr3_aa: CAWSVLWNTEAFF

clone_size: NA
j_call: TRBJ2-2
d_call: TRBD2
v_call: TRBV18
cdr3_nt: TGTGCCAGCACCCACCGGGGGGGAGTTGACGACACCGGGGAGCTGTTTTTT
cdr3_aa: CASTHRGGVDDTGELFF

clone_size: NA
j_call: TRBJ1-2
d_call: NA
v_call: TRBV7-9
cdr3_nt: TGTGCCAGCAGCTTAGGTTCGTCAGCTAACTATGGCTACACCTTC
cdr3_aa: CASSLGSSANYGYTF

clone_size: NA
j_call: TRBJ2-2
d_call: TRBD1
v_call: TRBV7-3
cdr3_nt: TGTGCCAGCAGCTTTGGTGCAGAAAGACAGGGTAACACCGGGGAGCTGTTTTTT
cdr3_aa: CASSFGAERQGNTGELFF

clone_size: few
j_call: TRBJ2-3
d_call: NA
v_call: TRBV7-2
cdr3_nt: TGTGCCAGCAGCTTAAGGCGGCTCCCCACAGATACGCAGTATTTT
cdr3_aa: CASSLRRLPTDTQYF

clone_size: NA
j_call: TRBJ1-1
d_call: NA
v_call: TRBV7-3
cdr3_nt: TGTGCCAGCAGCCGAAAGGACAGTAACCCGATGAACACTGAAGCTTTCTTT
cdr3_aa: CASSRKDSNPMNTEAFF

clone_size: few
j_call: TRBJ2-7
d_call: TRBD2
v_call: TRBV19
cdr3_nt: TGTGCCAGTAGTTCTAGCGGGGGACCTTACGAGCAGTACTTC
cdr3_aa: CASSSSGGPYEQYF

clone_size: NA
j_call: TRBJ2-7
d_call: NA
v_call: TRBV21-1
cdr3_nt: TGTGCCAGCAGCAAAGGGGACAGGTCCTACGAGCAGTACTTC
cdr3_aa: CASSKGDRSYEQYF

clone_size: NA
j_call: TRBJ1-4
d_call: NA
v_call: TRBV11-2
cdr3_nt: TGTGCCAGCAGCGGTGGGACTACAACTAATGAAAAACTGTTTTTT
cdr3_aa: CASSGGTTTNEKLFF

clone_size: NA
j_call: TRBJ1-6
d_call: TRBD1
v_call: TRBV6-5
cdr3_nt: TGTGCCAGCAGTTACTCGGGACAGGGATATTCACCCCTCCACTTT
cdr3_aa: CASSYSGQGYSPLHF

clone_size: NA
j_call: TRBJ1-6
d_call: TRBD1
v_call: TRBV7-9
cdr3_nt: TGTGCCAGCAGCTTAGAGGGACAGGGTAATTCACCCCTCCACTTT
cdr3_aa: CASSLEGQGNSPLHF

clone_size: NA
j_call: TRBJ2-5
d_call: NA
v_call: TRBV5-4
cdr3_nt: TGTGCCAGCAGCTCGACTAACCAAGAGACCCAGTACTTC
cdr3_aa: CASSSTNQETQYF

clone_size: NA
j_call: TRBJ1-3
d_call: NA
v_call: TRBV7-6
cdr3_nt: TGTGCCAGCAGCTTAGGAACAGTATTTGGAAACACCATATATTTT
cdr3_aa: CASSLGTVFGNTIYF

clone_size: NA
j_call: TRBJ2-3
d_call: TRBD1
v_call: TRBV6-5
cdr3_nt: TGTGCCAGCAGTTCTGACAGGGGGAGCACAGATACGCAGTATTTT
cdr3_aa: CASSSDRGSTDTQYF

clone_size: NA
j_call: TRBJ2-7
d_call: TRBD1
v_call: TRBV2
cdr3_nt: TGTGCCAGCAAGGGACAGTCCTACGAGCAGTACTTC
cdr3_aa: CASKGQSYEQYF

clone_size: NA
j_call: TRBJ2-1
d_call: TRBD2
v_call: TRBV29-1
cdr3_nt: TGCAGCGCTAGCGGGGTATACAATGAGCAGTTCTTC
cdr3_aa: CSASGVYNEQFF

clone_size: NA
j_call: TRBJ1-4
d_call: NA
v_call: TRBV7-9
cdr3_nt: TGTGCCAGCAGCTCCGACGGGACCCCAGGGGTGACTAATGAAAAACTGTTTTTT
cdr3_aa: CASSSDGTPGVTNEKLFF

clone_size: NA
j_call: TRBJ1-2
d_call: TRBD1
v_call: TRBV7-9
cdr3_nt: TGTGCCAGCACCCCAATTGGGACAGGGAACTATGGCTACACCTTC
cdr3_aa: CASTPIGTGNYGYTF

clone_size: NA
j_call: TRBJ2-7
d_call: NA
v_call: TRBV4-3
cdr3_nt: TGCGCCAGCAGCCCTCAAGTTGGCGATTCGGCGCGGGGAACCTCCTACGAGCAGTACTTC
cdr3_aa: CASSPQVGDSARGTSYEQYF

clone_size: NA
j_call: TRBJ2-2
d_call: TRBD2
v_call: TRBV6-6
cdr3_nt: TGTGCCAGCATCCACCGGGAGGGGCCGAACACCGGGGAGCTGTTTTTT
cdr3_aa: CASIHREGPNTGELFF

clone_size: NA
j_call: TRBJ1-2
d_call: NA
v_call: TRBV2
cdr3_nt: TGTGCCAGTCTCTCCTATGGCTACACCTTC
cdr3_aa: CASLSYGYTF

clone_size: NA
j_call: TRBJ1-5
d_call: NA
v_call: TRBV9
cdr3_nt: TGTGCCAGCAGCGTAGGGCACAATCAGCCCCAGCATTTT
cdr3_aa: CASSVGHNQPQHF

clone_size: few
j_call: TRBJ2-7
d_call: NA
v_call: TRBV5-8
cdr3_nt: TGTGCCAGCAGCGCCGGGGTATCACAGGCGGGGGAGCAGTACTTC
cdr3_aa: CASSAGVSQAGEQYF

clone_size: NA
j_call: TRBJ1-1
d_call: NA
v_call: TRBV10-3
cdr3_nt: TGTGCCATCAGTGAGGTAATCCTTGGACTTCTATACTTT
cdr3_aa: CAISEVILGLLYF

clone_size: few
j_call: TRBJ1-1
d_call: NA
v_call: TRBV4-3
cdr3_nt: TGCGCCAGCAGCCAAGATTTGGAGGGAGACACTGAAGCTTTCTTT
cdr3_aa: CASSQDLEGDTEAFF

clone_size: NA
j_call: TRBJ1-1
d_call: NA
v_call: TRBV7-9
cdr3_nt: TGTGCCAGCAGTCAGGGGAACACTGAAGCTTTCTTT
cdr3_aa: CASSQGNTEAFF

clone_size: few
j_call: TRBJ2-7
d_call: NA
v_call: TRBV28
cdr3_nt: TGTGCCAGCAGTTTATTGAGCTACGAGCAGTACTTC
cdr3_aa: CASSLLSYEQYF

clone_size: NA
j_call: TRBJ1-3
d_call: NA
v_call: TRBV19
cdr3_nt: TGTGCCAGTAGTTTAGACACTGGAAACACCATATATTTT
cdr3_aa: CASSLDTGNTIYF

clone_size: NA
j_call: TRBJ2-5
d_call: NA
v_call: TRBV7-9
cdr3_nt: TGTGCCAGCAGCCCGAACTCAGGGTTTGGTGAGACCCAGTACTTC
cdr3_aa: CASSPNSGFGETQYF

clone_size: NA
j_call: TRBJ2-7
d_call: NA
v_call: TRBV7-9
cdr3_nt: TGTGCCACGGGGCGGGGTGGGAACGAGCAGTACTTC
cdr3_aa: CATGRGGNEQYF

clone_size: NA
j_call: TRBJ1-1
d_call: NA
v_call: TRBV2
cdr3_nt: TGTGCCAGCCCCCCAGGGAGGGGCACTGAAGCTTTCTTT
cdr3_aa: CASPPGRGTEAFF

clone_size: NA
j_call: TRBJ1-6
d_call: NA
v_call: TRBV7-9
cdr3_nt: TGTTCCAGCAGCTTTGCCGGGACTCCAACTAATTCACCCCTCCACTTT
cdr3_aa: CSSSFAGTPTNSPLHF

clone_size: NA
j_call: TRBJ1-1
d_call: NA
v_call: TRBV5-5
cdr3_nt: TGTGCCAGCAGCTTGGGGGGCCGGGCCGAGACCGCTTTCTTT
cdr3_aa: CASSLGGRAETAFF